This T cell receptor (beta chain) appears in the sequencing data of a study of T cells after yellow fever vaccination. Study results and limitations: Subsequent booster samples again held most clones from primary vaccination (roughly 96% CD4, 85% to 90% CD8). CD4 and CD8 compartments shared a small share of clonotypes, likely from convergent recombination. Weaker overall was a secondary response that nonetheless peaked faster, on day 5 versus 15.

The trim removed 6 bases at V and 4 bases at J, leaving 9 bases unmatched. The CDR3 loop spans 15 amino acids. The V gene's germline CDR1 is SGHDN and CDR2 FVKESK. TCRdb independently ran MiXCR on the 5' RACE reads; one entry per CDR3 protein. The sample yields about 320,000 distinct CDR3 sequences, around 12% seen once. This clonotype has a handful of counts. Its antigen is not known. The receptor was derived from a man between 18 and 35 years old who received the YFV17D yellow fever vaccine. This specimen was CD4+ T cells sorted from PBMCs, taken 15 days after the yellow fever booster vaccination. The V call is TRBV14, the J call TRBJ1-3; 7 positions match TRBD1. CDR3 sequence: CASSMSRGFGNTIYF. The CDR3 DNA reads TGTGCCAGCAGTATGTCCAGGGGGTTCGGAAACACCATATATTTT.